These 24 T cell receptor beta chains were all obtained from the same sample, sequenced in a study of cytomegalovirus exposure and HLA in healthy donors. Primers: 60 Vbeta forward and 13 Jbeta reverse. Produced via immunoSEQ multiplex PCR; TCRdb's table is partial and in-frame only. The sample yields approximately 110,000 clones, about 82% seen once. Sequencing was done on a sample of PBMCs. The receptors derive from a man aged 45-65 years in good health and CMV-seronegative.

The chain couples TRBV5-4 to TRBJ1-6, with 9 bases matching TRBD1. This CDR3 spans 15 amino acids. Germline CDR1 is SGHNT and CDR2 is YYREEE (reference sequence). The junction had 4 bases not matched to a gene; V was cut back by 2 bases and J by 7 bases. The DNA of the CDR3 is TGTGCCAGCAGCTTAACACAGGGGGCCAATTCACCCCTCCACTTT. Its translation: CASSLTQGANSPLHF.

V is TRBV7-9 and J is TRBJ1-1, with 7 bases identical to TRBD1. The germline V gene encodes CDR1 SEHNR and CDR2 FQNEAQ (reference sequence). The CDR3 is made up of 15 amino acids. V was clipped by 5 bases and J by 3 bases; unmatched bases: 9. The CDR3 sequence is CASSPRDSEDTEAFF. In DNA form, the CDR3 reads TGTGCCAGCAGCCCGAGGGACAGCGAAGACACTGAAGCTTTCTTT.

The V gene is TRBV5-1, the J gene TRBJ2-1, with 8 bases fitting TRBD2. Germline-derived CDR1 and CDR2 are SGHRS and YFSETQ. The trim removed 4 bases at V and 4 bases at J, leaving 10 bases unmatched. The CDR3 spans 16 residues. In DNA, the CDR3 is TGCGCCAGCAGCCCCCAAGCGGGGGCTACGTACAATGAGCAGTTCTTC. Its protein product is CASSPQAGATYNEQFF.

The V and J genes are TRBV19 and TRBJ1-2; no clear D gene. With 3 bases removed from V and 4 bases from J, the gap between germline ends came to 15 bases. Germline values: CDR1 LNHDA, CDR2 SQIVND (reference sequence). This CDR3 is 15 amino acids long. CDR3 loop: CASSIMAASPYGYTF. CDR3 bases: TGTGCCAGTAGTATCATGGCGGCCTCCCCCTATGGCTACACCTTC.

The CDR3 sequence: CASSVAPQQETQYF. CDR3 in DNA: TGTGCCAGCAGCGTAGCCCCGCAGCAAGAGACCCAGTACTTC. This chain uses TRBV9 with TRBJ2-5; D remains unclear. CDR1 SGDLS and CDR2 YYNGEE come from the germline V gene. Trimming cost V 0 bases and J 2 bases, with 8 bases left between them. The CDR3 is made up of 14 amino acids.

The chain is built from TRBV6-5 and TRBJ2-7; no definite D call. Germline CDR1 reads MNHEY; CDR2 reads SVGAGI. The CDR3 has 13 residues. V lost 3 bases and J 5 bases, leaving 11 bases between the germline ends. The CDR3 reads CASSYQQMHEQYF. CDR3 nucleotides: TGTGCCAGCAGTTATCAACAGATGCACGAGCAGTACTTC.

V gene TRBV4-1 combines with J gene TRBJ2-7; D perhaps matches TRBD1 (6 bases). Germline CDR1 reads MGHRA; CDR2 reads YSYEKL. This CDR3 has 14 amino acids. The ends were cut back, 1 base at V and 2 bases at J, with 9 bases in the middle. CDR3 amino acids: CASSQVYRAYEQYF. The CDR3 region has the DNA TGCGCCAGCAGCCAAGTCTACAGGGCCTACGAGCAGTACTTC.

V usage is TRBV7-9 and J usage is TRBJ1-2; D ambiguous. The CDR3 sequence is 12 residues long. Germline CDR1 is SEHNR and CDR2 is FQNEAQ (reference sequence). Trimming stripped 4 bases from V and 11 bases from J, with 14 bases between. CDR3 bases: TGTGCCAGCAGCTGGAGCGGAGGTGTTTACACCTTC. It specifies CASSWSGGVYTF.

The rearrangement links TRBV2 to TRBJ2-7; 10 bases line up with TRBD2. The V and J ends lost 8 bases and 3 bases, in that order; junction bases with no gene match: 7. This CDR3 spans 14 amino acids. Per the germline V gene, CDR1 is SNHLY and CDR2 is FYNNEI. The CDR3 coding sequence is TGTGCCAGCGGAGCGGGGGGGGATGGCTACGAGCAGTACGTC. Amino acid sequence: CASGAGGDGYEQYV.

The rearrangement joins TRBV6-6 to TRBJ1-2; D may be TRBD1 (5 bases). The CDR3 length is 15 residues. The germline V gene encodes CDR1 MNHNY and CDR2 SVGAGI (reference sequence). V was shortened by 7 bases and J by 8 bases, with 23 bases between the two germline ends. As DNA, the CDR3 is TGTGCCAGCACCTCCTTAGGTAGCGGGGCTGGCGGCTACACCTTC. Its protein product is CASTSLGSGAGGYTF.

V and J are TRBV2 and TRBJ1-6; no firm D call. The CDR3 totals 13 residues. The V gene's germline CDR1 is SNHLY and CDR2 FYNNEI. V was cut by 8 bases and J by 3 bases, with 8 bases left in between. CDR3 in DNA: TGTGCCAGCTGGGAGTACTATAATTCACCCCTCCACTTT. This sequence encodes CASWEYYNSPLHF.

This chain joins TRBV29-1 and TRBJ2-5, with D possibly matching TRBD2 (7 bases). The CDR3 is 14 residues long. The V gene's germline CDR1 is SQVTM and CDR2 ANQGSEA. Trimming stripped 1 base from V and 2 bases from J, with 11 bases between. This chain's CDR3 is CSVEGGRGQETQYF. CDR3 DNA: TGCAGCGTTGAAGGGGGGAGGGGGCAAGAGACCCAGTACTTC.

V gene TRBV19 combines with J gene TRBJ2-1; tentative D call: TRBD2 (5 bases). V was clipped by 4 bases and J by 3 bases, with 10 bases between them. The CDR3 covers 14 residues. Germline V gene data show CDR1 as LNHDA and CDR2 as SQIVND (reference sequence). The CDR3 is CASSTSSYYNEQFF. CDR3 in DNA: TGTGCCAGTAGTACTAGCAGTTACTACAATGAGCAGTTCTTC.

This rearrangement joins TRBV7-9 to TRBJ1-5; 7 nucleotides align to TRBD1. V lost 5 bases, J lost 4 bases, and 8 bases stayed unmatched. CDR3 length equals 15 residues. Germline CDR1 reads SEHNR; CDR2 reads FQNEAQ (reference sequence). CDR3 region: CASSPPGQSNQPQHF. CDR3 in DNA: TGTGCCAGCAGCCCCCCGGGACAGTCGAATCAGCCCCAGCATTTT.

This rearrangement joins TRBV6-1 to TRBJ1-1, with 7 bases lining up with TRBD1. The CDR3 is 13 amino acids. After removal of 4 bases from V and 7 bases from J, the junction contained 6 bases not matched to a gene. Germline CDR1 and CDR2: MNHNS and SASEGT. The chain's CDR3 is CASSGTGLYEAFF. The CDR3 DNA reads TGTGCCAGCAGTGGGACAGGTCTATATGAAGCTTTCTTT.

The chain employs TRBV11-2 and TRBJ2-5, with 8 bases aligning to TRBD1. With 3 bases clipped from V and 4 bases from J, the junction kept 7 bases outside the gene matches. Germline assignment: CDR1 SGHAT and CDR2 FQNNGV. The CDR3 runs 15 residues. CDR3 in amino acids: CASSFPGGRGETQYF. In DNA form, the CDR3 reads TGTGCCAGCAGCTTCCCAGGGGGCCGGGGAGAGACCCAGTACTTC. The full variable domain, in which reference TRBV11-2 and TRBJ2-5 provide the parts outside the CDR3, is EAGVAQSPRYKIIEKRQSVAFWCNPISGHATLYWYQQILGQGPKLLIQFQNNGVVDDSQLPKDRFSAERLKGVDSTLKIQPAKLEDSAVYLCASSFPGGRGETQYFGPGTRLLVL.

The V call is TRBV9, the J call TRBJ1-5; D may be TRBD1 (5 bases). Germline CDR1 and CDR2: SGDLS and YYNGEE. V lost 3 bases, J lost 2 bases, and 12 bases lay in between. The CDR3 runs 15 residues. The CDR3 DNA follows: TGTGCCAGCAGCGAACAGGCAGAGGGCAATCAGCCCCAGCATTTT. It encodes CASSEQAEGNQPQHF.

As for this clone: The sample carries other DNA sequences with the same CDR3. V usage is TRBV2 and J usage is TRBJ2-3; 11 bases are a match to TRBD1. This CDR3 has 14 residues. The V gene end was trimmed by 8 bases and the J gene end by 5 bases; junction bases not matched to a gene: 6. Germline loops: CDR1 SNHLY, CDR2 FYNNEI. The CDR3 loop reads CASRRTGGIDTQYF. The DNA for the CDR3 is TGTGCCAGCCGCCGGACAGGGGGCATAGATACGCAGTATTTT.

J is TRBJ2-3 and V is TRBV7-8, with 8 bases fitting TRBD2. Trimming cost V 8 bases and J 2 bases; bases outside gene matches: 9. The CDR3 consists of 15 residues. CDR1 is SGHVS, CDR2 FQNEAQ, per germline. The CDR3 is CASGHGGGTTDTQYF. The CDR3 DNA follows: TGTGCCAGCGGACATGGCGGGGGGACCACAGATACGCAGTATTTT.

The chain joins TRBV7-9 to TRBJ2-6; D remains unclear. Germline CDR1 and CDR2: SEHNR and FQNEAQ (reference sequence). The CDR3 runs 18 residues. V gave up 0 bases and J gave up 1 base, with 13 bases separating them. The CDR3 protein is CASSLAPSSRSGANVLTF. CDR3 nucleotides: TGTGCCAGCAGCTTAGCACCATCCTCTCGGTCTGGGGCCAACGTCCTGACTTTC.

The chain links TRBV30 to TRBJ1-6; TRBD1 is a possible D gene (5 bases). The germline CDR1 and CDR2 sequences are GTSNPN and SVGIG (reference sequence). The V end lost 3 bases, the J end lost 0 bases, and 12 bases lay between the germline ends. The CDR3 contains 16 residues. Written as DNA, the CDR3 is TGTGCCTGGAGGAGGGGAGGTAGCTCCTATAATTCACCCCTCCACTTT. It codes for CAWRRGGSSYNSPLHF. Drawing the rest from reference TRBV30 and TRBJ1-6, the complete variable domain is SQTIHQWPATLVQPVGSPLSLECTVEGTSNPNLYWYRQAAGRGLQLLFYSVGIGQISSEVPQNLSASRPQDRQFILSSKKLLLSDSGFYLCAWRRGGSSYNSPLHFGNGTRLTVT.

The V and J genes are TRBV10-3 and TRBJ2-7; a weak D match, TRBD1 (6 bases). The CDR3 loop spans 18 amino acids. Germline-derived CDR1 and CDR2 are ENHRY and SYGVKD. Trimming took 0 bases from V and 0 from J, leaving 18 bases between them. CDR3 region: CAISESKGGRVPSYEQYF. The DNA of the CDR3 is TGTGCCATCAGTGAGTCAAAAGGGGGTAGGGTCCCCTCCTACGAGCAGTACTTC.

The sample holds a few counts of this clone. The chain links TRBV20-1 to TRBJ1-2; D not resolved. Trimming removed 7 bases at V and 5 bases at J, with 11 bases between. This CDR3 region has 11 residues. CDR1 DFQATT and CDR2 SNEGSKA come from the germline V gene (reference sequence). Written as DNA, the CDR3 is TGCAGTGGGTTGAGCCTTTATGGCTACACCTTC. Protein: CSGLSLYGYTF.

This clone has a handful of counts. The CDR3 sequence: CASSLPAPAGANVLTF. CDR3 DNA sequence: TGCGCCAGCAGCTTACCCGCCCCGGCTGGGGCCAACGTCCTGACTTTC. The rearrangement links TRBV5-1 to TRBJ2-6, with D unresolved. The V gene lost 2 bases and the J gene lost 2 bases, with 11 bases spanning the gap. Germline CDR1 and CDR2: SGHRS and YFSETQ. The CDR3 consists of 16 residues.